The 31 T cell receptor beta chains below all came from one sample that was sequenced in a study of CXCR3-negative and CXCR3-positive naive CD8 T cells. Broader study findings: Against CXCR3-negative naive cells, CXCR3-positive naive cells showed more hydrophobic TRB CDR3s.

5' RACE that incorporated UMI labels was used to prepare the TRB cDNA libraries. TCRdb reanalyzed the 5' RACE reads, giving one entry per CDR3 protein sequence and no DNA. Reported are thousands of distinct CDR3 sequences; the ten largest clones contain approximately 1.5%. These TCRs are of unknown antigen specificity. Material for sequencing was naive CXCR3+ CD8+ T cells from blood. Documented subset: CD45RO-CCR7+CD27+CD95- naive CD8+ T cells expressing CXCR3 (TNR3+). The origin of the receptors is a human donor in good health. Some clones in this sample may be carry-over from other donors' samples.

Measured by frequency, this clonotype is medium-sized (0.01 to 0.1%). The genes are TRBV6-5 and TRBJ2-2; TCRdb calls TRBD1, which cannot be checked without DNA. CDR1 is MNHEY and CDR2 is SVGAGI in the germline V gene. This CDR3 is 16 amino acids long. The CDR3 loop is CASRDDRATNTGELFF.

This clonotype is deemed medium-sized (0.01 to 0.1%) by its frequency. The V and J genes are TRBV7-2 and TRBJ2-5; with no DNA, the TCRdb D assignment of TRBD2 cannot be verified. CDR1 SGHTA and CDR2 FQGNSA come from the germline V gene. This CDR3 spans 14 amino acids. The CDR3 is CASSSREYQETQYF.

The chain combines TRBV25-1 with TRBJ2-7; TCRdb proposes TRBD1, but this gene call is untestable without DNA. The CDR3 totals 11 residues. CDR1 and CDR2 (germline): MGHDK, SYGVNS. The CDR3 loop is CARPPTYEQYF.

Frequency places this clonotype as medium-sized. CDR3 residues: CSVARTGLYNEQFF. The chain links TRBV29-1 to TRBJ2-1; TCRdb reports TRBD2, a call that lacks DNA to check it against. Germline CDR1 is SQVTM and CDR2 is ANQGSEA. The CDR3 covers 14 residues.

The genes are TRBV29-1 and TRBJ2-7; TCRdb names TRBD2, which stays unverified in the absence of DNA. This CDR3 is built from 16 residues. The germline CDR1 and CDR2 sequences are SQVTM and ANQGSEA. CDR3 protein: CSVEYPTSGDSYEQYF.

This clonotype is classed as medium-sized by frequency. The chain links TRBV4-1 to TRBJ1-4; the TRBD1 assignment by TCRdb is unverifiable without DNA. CDR3 length: 18 residues. Germline V lookup: CDR1 MGHRA, CDR2 YSYEKL. The chain's CDR3 is CASSLRTALPSYGEKLFF.

The genes are TRBV15 and TRBJ2-1. CDR1 is LNHNV, CDR2 YYDKDF, per germline (reference sequence). The CDR3 loop spans 11 amino acids. This CDR3 reads CATSSYNEQFF.

This clonotype is identified as medium-sized from frequency. V is TRBV29-1 and J is TRBJ1-1; TCRdb selects TRBD1, and the lack of DNA leaves this call unchecked. The CDR3 totals 12 residues. Germline V lookup: CDR1 SQVTM, CDR2 ANQGSEA. The CDR3 here is CSVWTGNTEAFF. The variable domain in full, with the rest retrieved from reference TRBV29-1 and TRBJ1-1, is SAVISQKPSRDICQRGTSLTIQCQVDSQVTMMFWYRQQPGQSLTLIATANQGSEATYESGFVIDKFPISRPNLTFSTLTVSNMSPEDSSIYLCSVWTGNTEAFFGQGTRLTVV.

According to its frequency, this clonotype is medium-sized (0.01 to 0.1%). The genes are TRBV29-1 and TRBJ1-1. Germline V gives CDR1 SQVTM, CDR2 ANQGSEA. CDR3 length equals 14 residues. This chain's CDR3 is CSVANNEGITEAFF. Looking up the rest from reference TRBV29-1 and TRBJ1-1 gives the full variable domain: SAVISQKPSRDICQRGTSLTIQCQVDSQVTMMFWYRQQPGQSLTLIATANQGSEATYESGFVIDKFPISRPNLTFSTLTVSNMSPEDSSIYLCSVANNEGITEAFFGQGTRLTVV.

This clonotype shows up as medium-sized by frequency. The chain links TRBV1 to TRBJ2-5; TCRdb outputs TRBD1, but without DNA this stays unchecked. TRBV1 is assigned pseudogene status. The CDR3 covers 16 residues. This CDR3 is CTSSLRGQAFQETQYF.

This chain links TRBV29-1 with TRBJ1-1; the D call of TRBD1 rests on TCRdb alone, since no DNA is present to check it. Germline CDR1 reads SQVTM; CDR2 reads ANQGSEA. This CDR3 comprises 13 residues. CDR3 protein: CSVFPGSEGEAFF.

The V gene is TRBV6-5, the J gene TRBJ1-5; TCRdb indicates TRBD1, and absent DNA this call remains unverified. The CDR3 spans 16 residues. Germline V CDR1 and CDR2: MNHEY, SVGAGI. The CDR3: CASSTSGQGLDQPQHF.

Frequency places this clonotype as medium-sized. The chain employs TRBV29-1 and TRBJ1-3; TCRdb names TRBD1, which stays unverified in the absence of DNA. From germline, CDR1 is SQVTM and CDR2 ANQGSEA. The CDR3 has 16 amino acids. The CDR3 sequence: CSALVPSQGAGNTIYF.

This clonotype shows up as medium-sized (0.01 to 0.1%) by frequency. CDR3 sequence reads: CAISLAGGEYNEQFF. The chain carries TRBV10-3 and TRBJ2-1; TCRdb returns TRBD2, unconfirmable since there is no DNA. CDR1 is ENHRY, CDR2 SYGVKD, per germline. The CDR3 loop spans 15 amino acids.

The rearrangement joins TRBV29-1 to TRBJ1-5; TCRdb reports TRBD1, a call that lacks DNA to check it against. Germline CDR1 is SQVTM and CDR2 is ANQGSEA. The length of the CDR3 is 12 residues. The CDR3: CSVADSYQPQHF.

This clonotype is called medium-sized based on its frequency. This sequence joins TRBV29-1 and TRBJ2-5; TCRdb's D call, TRBD1, is unchecked because there is no DNA. This CDR3 is built from 16 residues. Germline V lookup: CDR1 SQVTM, CDR2 ANQGSEA. CDR3 sequence: CSVEGLIGQHQETQYF.

The V gene is TRBV29-1, the J gene TRBJ1-1; TCRdb's D gene call, TRBD1, goes unchecked for lack of DNA. Germline CDR1 reads SQVTM; CDR2 reads ANQGSEA. The CDR3 has 14 amino acids. The CDR3 region is CSAEPTGPPPGAFF.

Its frequency marks this clonotype as medium-sized. The genes are TRBV2 and TRBJ2-1; TCRdb calls TRBD2, which cannot be checked without DNA. Germline lookup yields CDR1 SNHLY and CDR2 FYNNEI. The CDR3 totals 15 residues. The CDR3 sequence: CASSVGTSKADEQFF.

This chain joins TRBV9 and TRBJ1-1; TCRdb's assignment of TRBD1 cannot be checked, as there is no DNA. The CDR3 has 12 amino acids. Germline lookup yields CDR1 SGDLS and CDR2 YYNGEE. The CDR3 loop is CASSVGREEAFF.

J is TRBJ2-7 and V is TRBV7-6; the TCRdb call, TRBD1, lacks DNA for checking. The CDR3 extends over 15 amino acids. Germline values: CDR1 SGHVS, CDR2 FNYEAQ. CDR3 residues: CASSSGQGASYEQYF.

The genes are TRBV4-1 and TRBJ2-1. The CDR3 length is 11 residues. Germline lookup yields CDR1 MGHRA and CDR2 YSYEKL. The CDR3 region is CASSQYEEQFF.

The V and J genes are TRBV28 and TRBJ2-7; TCRdb returns TRBD2, unconfirmable since there is no DNA. Germline lookup yields CDR1 MDHEN and CDR2 SYDVKM. The CDR3 length is 15 residues. The CDR3 loop is CASSLPRTSSYEQYF.

This chain links TRBV2 with TRBJ2-4. The CDR3 extends over 15 amino acids. Looked up from germline, CDR1 is SNHLY and CDR2 is FYNNEI. CDR3 sequence: CASTIVGSLENIQYF. Full variable domain (remainder filled in from reference TRBV2 and TRBJ2-4): EPEVTQTPSHQVTQMGQEVILRCVPISNHLYFYWYRQILGQKVEFLVSFYNNEISEKSEIFDDQFSVERPDGSNFTLKIRSTKLEDSAMYFCASTIVGSLENIQYFGAGTRLSVL.

V is TRBV19 and J is TRBJ2-1; TCRdb picks TRBD1, but there is no DNA to check that call. The CDR3 is 14 residues long. The germline CDR1 and CDR2 sequences are LNHDA and SQIVND (reference sequence). This CDR3 is CASSLRQDHNEQFF.

V usage is TRBV27 and J usage is TRBJ2-7; the TCRdb call, TRBD2, lacks DNA for checking. The CDR3 is 15 amino acids. Germline V lookup: CDR1 MNHEY, CDR2 SMNVEV (reference sequence). CDR3: CASSTLAEGSYEQYF.

This clonotype is labeled medium-sized based on frequency. V is TRBV29-1 and J is TRBJ2-1; the TCRdb call, TRBD1, lacks DNA for checking. This CDR3 is built from 12 residues. Germline V gene lookup returns CDR1 SQVTM and CDR2 ANQGSEA. CDR3 loop: CSARSGGDEQFF.

The chain joins TRBV29-1 to TRBJ2-1. Per the germline V gene, CDR1 is SQVTM and CDR2 is ANQGSEA. The CDR3 totals 15 residues. The CDR3 sequence: CSVDPAVGSYNEQFF.

This chain joins TRBV7-2 and TRBJ1-1; the TCRdb call, TRBD1, lacks DNA for checking. Looked up from germline, CDR1 is SGHTA and CDR2 is FQGNSA. CDR3 length: 13 residues. CDR3 sequence: CASGTAINTEAFF.

Judged by frequency, this clonotype is medium-sized. The chain recombines TRBV20-1 with TRBJ1-2; there is no DNA to check the TCRdb D call of TRBD1. The CDR3 consists of 20 residues. Germline loops: CDR1 DFQATT, CDR2 SNEGSKA (reference sequence). The CDR3 loop is CSARDSTDDVGQGKNYGYTF.

This chain joins TRBV13 and TRBJ2-5; TCRdb's assignment of TRBD2 cannot be checked, as there is no DNA. CDR1 is PRHDT and CDR2 is FYEKMQ in the germline V gene (reference sequence). CDR3 length: 14 residues. CDR3: CASSQPGLQETQYF.

Considering frequency, this clonotype is medium-sized. This chain connects TRBV20-1 to TRBJ1-6. Germline values: CDR1 DFQATT, CDR2 SNEGSKA (reference sequence). CDR3 length equals 14 residues. The CDR3 protein is CSAREVGDGSPLHF.